These 31 T cell receptor beta chains originate from one sample sequenced in a study of blood T cells in healthy people across ages. The second PCR ran about 6 to 12 cycles with a sample-barcoded 5' primer and J-beta primers. TCRdb reprocessed the 5' RACE reads with MiXCR, giving one entry per CDR3 protein. Among 980,000 or so distinct CDR3 sequences listed, roughly 52% were seen once. Sequences were obtained from blood. The receptors stem from a young man in good health.

This clonotype was seen a handful of times. The CDR3 region has the DNA TGTGCCGCCGGAACGCAGTATTTT. Amino acid sequence: CAAGTQYF. V is TRBV28 and J is TRBJ2-3; D remains unclear. The germline CDR1 and CDR2 sequences are MDHEN and SYDVKM. This CDR3 has 8 residues. Trimming stripped 11 bases from V and 9 bases from J, with 6 bases between.

Only a few counts were recorded for this clonotype. The chain carries TRBV2 and TRBJ1-2; D unresolved. CDR1 SNHLY and CDR2 FYNNEI come from the germline V gene. This CDR3 spans 14 amino acids. Trimming pared 2 bases from V and 6 bases from J, leaving 13 bases between. DNA of the CDR3: TGTGCCAGCAGTGAACAGATGTCAGGAGATGGCTACACCTTC. Amino acids: CASSEQMSGDGYTF. The variable domain in full, completed from reference TRBV2 and TRBJ1-2, reads EPEVTQTPSHQVTQMGQEVILRCVPISNHLYFYWYRQILGQKVEFLVSFYNNEISEKSEIFDDQFSVERPDGSNFTLKIRSTKLEDSAMYFCASSEQMSGDGYTFGSGTRLTVV.

This clonotype was picked up one time. The V call is TRBV20-1, the J call TRBJ2-3, with TRBD1 as a possible D gene (6 bases). The CDR3 totals 13 residues. Germline loops: CDR1 DFQATT, CDR2 SNEGSKA (reference sequence). V lost 3 bases and J lost 2, with 9 bases in between. DNA of the CDR3: TGCAGTGCTAGGTGGGGGCTCACAGATACGCAGTATTTT. It translates to CSARWGLTDTQYF.

Remarks on this clonotype: At one boundary the junction diverges from the germline segment, which might be a read error. The chain carries TRBV3-1 and TRBJ1-2, with TRBD1 matching 8 bases. CDR1 LGHDT and CDR2 YNNKEL come from the germline V gene (reference sequence). This CDR3 is built from 13 residues. The CDR3 nucleotides read TGTGCCAGCCGCCAAGACAGGGGTTATGGCTACACCTTC. Its translation: CASRQDRGYGYTF. The full variable domain, in which reference TRBV3-1 and TRBJ1-2 provide the parts outside the CDR3, is DTAVSQTPKYLVTQMGNDKSIKCEQNLGHDTMYWYKQDSKKFLKIMFSYNNKELIINETVPNRFSPKSPDKAHLNLHINSLELGDSAVYFCASRQDRGYGYTFGSGTRLTVV.

Points on this clonotype: Given a much more abundant clone one base away, this may be a read error. The genes are TRBV20-1 and TRBJ2-7; D is perhaps TRBD1 (5 bases). The CDR3 consists of 13 residues. Germline V gene sequence: CDR1 DFQATT, CDR2 SNEGSKA (reference sequence). Written as DNA, the CDR3 is TGCGGCGCCACCCCTAGGGGCTCCTACGAGCAGTACTTC. Translating gives CGATPRGSYEQYF.

This clonotype was seen many times. The chain couples TRBV7-9 to TRBJ1-2; D is unresolved. In germline, CDR1 is SEHNR, CDR2 FQNEAQ (reference sequence). The CDR3 spans 11 residues. The V gene lost 5 bases and the J gene lost 4 bases, with 5 bases spanning the gap. CDR3 sequence (DNA): TGTGCCAGCAGCCTCCTCTATGGCTACACCTTC. Residues: CASSLLYGYTF.

This chain joins TRBV7-2 and TRBJ2-1; D remains ambiguous. Germline CDR1 SGHTA, CDR2 FQGNSA. V was pared by 2 bases and J by 7 bases, with 15 bases between. The CDR3 runs 15 residues. CDR3 residues: CASSLKGPPMNEQFF. CDR3 in DNA: TGTGCCAGCAGCTTAAAAGGCCCCCCGATGAATGAGCAGTTCTTC.

This sequence joins TRBV6-1 and TRBJ1-1, with 8 positions matching TRBD1. J gave up 1 base and V 2 bases, and 3 bases lay outside the gene matches. Germline V gene lookup returns CDR1 MNHNS and CDR2 SASEGT. The CDR3 is made up of 15 amino acids. CDR3 in amino acids: CASSESGQGNTEAFF. The CDR3 DNA reads as TGTGCCAGCAGTGAATCCGGACAGGGGAACACTGAAGCTTTCTTT.

The chain couples TRBV20-1 to TRBJ2-3; 9 bases fit TRBD2. The CDR3 has 14 amino acids. Germline CDR1 DFQATT, CDR2 SNEGSKA (reference sequence). V shed 1 base, J shed 6 bases, and the junction held 5 bases outside the gene matches. CDR3 nucleotides: TGCAGTGCTAGAGTCGCGGGGGGGAAGGATACGCAGTATTTT. This translates into CSARVAGGKDTQYF.

On this clonotype: The junction and the germline gene differ at one end; a read error may be behind it. The V call is TRBV4-1, the J call TRBJ2-5, with 9 bases that match TRBD2. Germline assignment: CDR1 MGHRA and CDR2 YSYEKL. This CDR3 comprises 15 residues. The CDR3 nucleotides are TGCGCCAGCAGCGGGCTGACTAGCGGACAAGAGGCCCAGTACTTC. Protein: CASSGLTSGQEAQYF.

This clonotype was detected only a few times. The rearrangement joins TRBV14 to TRBJ1-1; D call uncertain. The CDR3 has 16 amino acids. Deletions cut 2 bases from V and 1 base from J, with 14 bases between. CDR1 SGHDN and CDR2 FVKESK come from the germline V gene. The CDR3 protein is CASSQRRSPQNTEAFF. Here the CDR3 DNA reads TGTGCCAGCAGCCAACGGCGGTCTCCCCAGAACACTGAAGCTTTCTTT.

CDR3 region: CSARRTGLYEQFF. In nucleotides, the CDR3 is TGCAGTGCTAGAAGAACGGGTCTCTACGAGCAGTTCTTC. The rearrangement joins TRBV20-1 to TRBJ2-1, with D unclear. This CDR3 has 13 amino acids. Germline CDR1 and CDR2: DFQATT and SNEGSKA (reference sequence). Trimming took off 2 bases at V and 10 bases at J, with 15 bases between the two ends.

V usage is TRBV5-8 and J usage is TRBJ1-2, with D unclear. CDR3 length equals 15 residues. CDR1 is SGHTS and CDR2 is YDEGEE in the germline V gene. Trimming stripped 4 bases from V and 5 bases from J, with 18 bases between. The CDR3 DNA follows: TGTGCCAGCAGCCCTGCGGGGATATCCGGGTATGGCTACACCTTC. This encodes CASSPAGISGYGYTF. The full variable domain, with the rest looked up from reference TRBV5-8 and TRBJ1-2, is EAGVTQSPTHLIKTRGQQATLRCSPISGHTSVYWYQQALGLGLQFLLWYDEGEERNRGNFPPRFSGRQFPNYSSELNVNALELEDSALYLCASSPAGISGYGYTFGSGTRLTVV.

The rearrangement uses TRBV6-2 or TRBV6-3 and TRBJ2-7; D remains unclear. The better agreement between TRBJ2-5 and the DNA end casts doubt on the J call. Per the germline V gene, CDR1 is MNHEY and CDR2 is SVGEGT. CDR3 length: 13 amino acids. For the CDR3, the DNA is TGTGCCAGCAGTGACCACTTTGTGGAGACCCAGTACTTC. Translation gives CASSDHFVETQYF.

V usage is TRBV25-1 and J usage is TRBJ2-3; D gene unclear. This CDR3 has 14 amino acids. Trimming stripped 4 bases from V and 5 bases from J, with 13 bases between. Per the germline V gene, CDR1 is MGHDK and CDR2 is SYGVNS. The CDR3 here is CASSGVSVEDTQYF. The CDR3 nucleotides read TGTGCCAGCAGTGGAGTGAGTGTAGAAGATACGCAGTATTTT.

This chain uses TRBV6-1 with TRBJ1-5; 7 bases are shared with TRBD1. Looked up from germline, CDR1 is MNHNS and CDR2 is SASEGT. Germline trimming cut 7 bases from V and 2 bases from J; bases unmatched to any gene: 5. This CDR3 region has 14 residues. CDR3 sequence reads: CASKQTGGNQPQHF. DNA of the CDR3: TGTGCCAGCAAGCAAACAGGGGGCAATCAGCCCCAGCATTTT.

This clonotype showed up just a few times. This chain uses TRBV12-3 or TRBV12-4 with TRBJ2-5; possibly TRBD1 for D (6 bases). Matching the DNA end better, TRBJ2-7 makes the J call doubtful. There are 13 residues in the CDR3. The CDR3 loop reads CASRPHTGLEQYF. The CDR3 region has the DNA TGTGCCAGCAGACCACATACAGGGCTCGAGCAGTACTTC.

This clonotype was recorded a few times. The chain couples TRBV6-5 to TRBJ2-3; no definite D call. The length of the CDR3 is 12 residues. Germline V gene data show CDR1 as MNHEY and CDR2 as SVGAGI. V lost 5 bases to trimming and J lost 6 bases, with 9 bases between them. For the CDR3, the DNA is TGTGCCAGCAGTACGAACGCCGATACGCAGTATTTT. Encoded protein: CASSTNADTQYF.

V gene TRBV6-5 combines with J gene TRBJ2-3; maybe TRBD2 (5 bases). This CDR3 region has 17 residues. Trimming shortened V by 0 bases and J by 1 base, and 14 bases separated the two germline ends. Germline-derived CDR1 and CDR2 are MNHEY and SVGAGI. The CDR3 here is CASSYSEGIDRTDTQYF. CDR3 in DNA: TGTGCCAGCAGTTACTCAGAGGGCATAGACCGCACAGATACGCAGTATTTT.

The sample holds one count of this clonotype. V and J are TRBV29-1 and TRBJ2-2; 10 positions match TRBD1. CDR3 size: 14 residues. J lost 2 bases, V lost 8 bases, and 5 bases had no gene match. Germline V CDR1 and CDR2: SQVTM, ANQGSEA. The CDR3 bases are TGCAGCTATGACAGGGGGCGAAACACCGGGGAGCTGTTTTTT. Amino acid sequence: CSYDRGRNTGELFF.

The gene calls are TRBV27 and TRBJ2-6; D is unclear. The V gene's germline CDR1 is MNHEY and CDR2 SMNVEV (reference sequence). The CDR3 has 16 residues. With 5 bases removed from V and 0 bases from J, the gap between germline ends came to 11 bases. This chain's CDR3 is CASSPLGGSGANVLTF. The DNA for the CDR3 is TGTGCCAGCAGTCCCCTAGGTGGCTCTGGGGCCAACGTCCTGACTTTC.

This clonotype came up a few times. This chain's CDR3 is CASSLVWSRGEQFF. DNA for the CDR3: TGTGCCAGCAGCTTAGTTTGGTCCCGGGGTGAGCAGTTCTTC. This chain uses TRBV7-2 with TRBJ2-1; weak D call: TRBD2 (5 bases). This CDR3 has 14 residues. Per germline, CDR1 SGHTA and CDR2 FQGNSA. V was trimmed by 1 base and J by 9 bases, leaving 13 bases between them.

V gene TRBV28 combines with J gene TRBJ2-1; no definite D call. CDR1 is MDHEN and CDR2 is SYDVKM in the germline V gene. The CDR3 extends over 14 amino acids. Trimming took off 1 base at V and 4 bases at J, with 8 bases between the two ends. The CDR3: CASSLSPEYNEQFF. The DNA of the CDR3 is TGTGCCAGCAGTTTATCCCCAGAATACAATGAGCAGTTCTTC.

This clonotype was seen many times. The J gene is TRBJ2-7, the V gene TRBV7-2; no clear D gene. The CDR3 is 13 residues long. Trimming stripped 6 bases from V and 2 bases from J, with 11 bases between. Per germline, CDR1 SGHTA and CDR2 FQGNSA. CDR3 amino acids: CASSFRQTYEQYF. The DNA for the CDR3 is TGTGCCAGCAGTTTCCGGCAGACCTACGAGCAGTACTTC.

The chain recombines TRBV10-3 with TRBJ2-1; D possibly corresponds to TRBD2 (6 bases). Germline assignment: CDR1 ENHRY and CDR2 SYGVKD. The CDR3 consists of 16 residues. V lost 6 bases to trimming and J lost 1 base, with 16 bases between them. CDR3 protein: CAIRTQQGLSYNEQFF. Here the CDR3 DNA reads TGTGCCATCAGAACCCAGCAGGGACTTTCCTACAATGAGCAGTTCTTC.

The J gene is TRBJ1-6, the V gene TRBV9; no definite D call. CDR3 size: 14 residues. The germline V gene has CDR1 SGDLS and CDR2 YYNGEE. Trimming took 3 bases from V and 3 from J, leaving 7 bases between them. CDR3 nucleotide sequence: TGTGCCAGCAGCGGGGGTCTCTATAATTCACCCCTCCACTTT. The encoded protein is CASSGGLYNSPLHF.

The chain is built from TRBV4-3 and TRBJ1-1; TRBD1 matches at 10 bases. Germline assignment: CDR1 LGHNA and CDR2 YSLEER. V lost 0 bases to trimming and J lost 4 bases; unmatched junction nucleotides: 2. There are 15 residues in the CDR3. The CDR3 spells CASSQEGTGATEAFF. In nucleotides, the CDR3 is TGCGCCAGCAGCCAAGAGGGGACAGGGGCCACTGAAGCTTTCTTT.

This clonotype was observed a few times. This sequence joins TRBV25-1 and TRBJ1-2, with unresolved D. Germline V gives CDR1 MGHDK, CDR2 SYGVNS. The CDR3 has 14 amino acids. The V end was cut by 1 base, the J end by 1 base, with 7 bases between. The DNA for the CDR3 is TGTGCCAGCAGTGAATTGAACCTTAACTATGGCTACACCTTC. It codes for CASSELNLNYGYTF.

This rearrangement joins TRBV29-1 to TRBJ2-7; no clear D gene. The CDR3 sequence is 13 residues long. Trimming cost V 7 bases and J 4 bases, with 17 bases left between them. Germline V gene data show CDR1 as SQVTM and CDR2 as ANQGSEA. CDR3 in DNA: TGCAGCGCCGAGATAGGGCATGGGTACGAGCAGTACTTC. Its protein is CSAEIGHGYEQYF.

The rearrangement links TRBV9 to TRBJ2-3; 7 bases agree with TRBD1. CDR1 and CDR2 (germline): SGDLS, YYNGEE. V trimming: 2 bases; J trimming: 4 bases; junction bases outside the gene matches: 13. The CDR3 is 17 residues long. The CDR3 reads CASSVRPGTAAPDTQYF. DNA for the CDR3: TGTGCCAGCAGCGTGAGACCCGGGACAGCCGCGCCAGATACGCAGTATTTT.

The chain uses TRBV20-1 and TRBJ2-1; TRBD2 matches at 7 bases. CDR3 size: 14 residues. With 5 bases clipped from V and 0 bases from J, the junction kept 4 bases outside the gene matches. The germline V gene has CDR1 DFQATT and CDR2 SNEGSKA (reference sequence). CDR3 nucleotides: TGCAGTGCTCCCCGCGGGAGCTCCTACAATGAGCAGTTCTTC. Amino acids: CSAPRGSSYNEQFF.